The 26 T cell receptor beta chains below were found in one sample sequenced in a study of shared clonotypes between healthy human individuals. The repertoire was sequenced with immunoSEQ multiplex PCR; TCRdb's copy has only in-frame clones and lacks some. The sample has about 79,000 clones, around 57% seen once. The sequenced sample consisted of memory CD8+ T cells sorted from blood. Noted subset: CD45RO+ cells pooled with CCR7-negative TemRA cells. These receptor sequences come from a man aged 30 to 45 in good health.

The chain combines TRBV6-5 with TRBJ2-7; D may be TRBD1 (6 bases). The CDR3 sequence is 14 residues long. Germline CDR1 is MNHEY and CDR2 is SVGAGI. Trimming took 5 bases from V and 3 from J, leaving 14 bases between them. The chain's CDR3 is CASSRGIRGYEQYF. In DNA form, the CDR3 reads TGTGCCAGCAGTAGGGGGATTAGGGGCTACGAGCAGTACTTC.

V gene TRBV25-1 combines with J gene TRBJ2-1; D assignment may be TRBD1 or TRBD2 (5 bases each). The CDR3 has 14 amino acids. Per the germline V gene, CDR1 is MGHDK and CDR2 is SYGVNS. V dropped 4 bases and J dropped 10 bases, with 17 bases sitting between them. The CDR3, as DNA: TGTGCCAGCAGTGGGCTGGCACAAGGGGACGAGCAGTTCTTC. It translates to CASSGLAQGDEQFF.

The chain combines TRBV28 with TRBJ2-1; D may be TRBD2 (5 bases). Germline CDR1 MDHEN, CDR2 SYDVKM. Trimming pared 3 bases from V and 8 bases from J, leaving 26 bases between. This CDR3 has 18 residues. The CDR3 reads CASSFEGVSYQLVDEQFF. CDR3 nucleotide sequence: TGTGCCAGCAGTTTTGAGGGAGTTTCTTACCAGCTGGTGGATGAGCAGTTCTTC.

A note on this clone: At the DNA level, this CDR3 is encoded by other sequences in the same sample as well. The CDR3 DNA reads TGTGCCAGCAGTTACTCGCCCTACGAGCAGTACTTC. Translating it yields CASSYSPYEQYF. The rearrangement joins TRBV6-6 to TRBJ2-7; D remains unclear. Germline values: CDR1 MNHNY, CDR2 SVGAGI (reference sequence). CDR3 length: 12 amino acids. Trimming took off 0 bases at V and 2 bases at J, with 2 bases between the two ends.

The gene calls are TRBV16 and TRBJ2-1; a possible D gene is TRBD2 (5 bases). Per the germline V gene, CDR1 is KGHSY and CDR2 is FQNENV. The CDR3 consists of 16 residues. Trimming cost V 7 bases and J 5 bases, with 21 bases left between them. As DNA, the CDR3 is TGTGCCAGCAAGCTATACGCGGGCCAGGAGAACAATGAGCAGTTCTTC. Translating gives CASKLYAGQENNEQFF.

The chain links TRBV5-5 to TRBJ2-7; TRBD1 matches at 7 bases. V lost 0 bases to trimming and J lost 3 bases; unmatched junction nucleotides: 3. The CDR3 covers 14 residues. CDR1 is SGHKS, CDR2 YYEKEE, per germline (reference sequence). CDR3 protein: CASSLGQGHYEQYF. As DNA, the CDR3 is TGTGCCAGCAGCTTGGGACAGGGCCACTACGAGCAGTACTTC.

In this sample, this clone turned up many times. V usage is TRBV6-5 and J usage is TRBJ1-2; TRBD1 matches 9 bases. The length of the CDR3 is 13 residues. CDR1 and CDR2 (germline): MNHEY, SVGAGI. V lost 6 bases to trimming and J lost 6 bases; unmatched junction nucleotides: 5. The CDR3 DNA sequence: TGTGCCAGCAGCAGACAGGGGGGTCATGGCTACACCTTC. It specifies CASSRQGGHGYTF.

This clone came up a few times. This chain connects TRBV6-1 to TRBJ2-7, with unresolved D. V was pared by 4 bases and J by 0 bases, with 22 bases between. The CDR3 consists of 18 residues. The germline gives CDR1 MNHNS, CDR2 SASEGT. The CDR3 DNA follows: TGTGCCAGCAGTGGGCCGGATGCGACGGACCATCTCTCCTACGAGCAGTACTTC. Protein product: CASSGPDATDHLSYEQYF.

J is TRBJ1-5 and V is TRBV10-2; possibly TRBD1 for D (5 bases). The CDR3 has 14 amino acids. Germline V gene lookup returns CDR1 WSHSY and CDR2 SAAADI. Trimming left V 7 bases short and J 4 bases short, with 14 bases between. The CDR3 DNA is TGCGCCAGCAACGGGGACTTGGGTAATCAGCCCCAGCATTTT. This sequence encodes CASNGDLGNQPQHF.

V is TRBV15 and J is TRBJ2-2; D possibly uses TRBD1 or TRBD2 (5 bases each). Germline V gives CDR1 LNHNV, CDR2 YYDKDF (reference sequence). Trimming left V 5 bases short and J 3 bases short, with 16 bases between. The CDR3 spans 16 residues. CDR3 nucleotides: TGTGCCACCAGCCCGAGGGGTCTAGGGGACACCGGGGAGCTGTTTTTT. It specifies CATSPRGLGDTGELFF.

The genes are TRBV28 and TRBJ2-2; 8 nucleotides match TRBD1. V dropped 10 bases and J dropped 3; count of bases not matched to a gene: 16. This CDR3 is 17 amino acids long. Germline assignment: CDR1 MDHEN and CDR2 SYDVKM. The CDR3 nucleotides read TGTGCCACCATGAGTCCCCAGGGGGCGTATGACACCGGGGAGCTGTTTTTT. Protein product: CATMSPQGAYDTGELFF.

J is TRBJ1-5 and V is TRBV15; D gene ambiguous. This CDR3 contains 13 residues. Germline CDR1 LNHNV, CDR2 YYDKDF (reference sequence). The ends were cut back, 4 bases at V and 11 bases at J, with 15 bases in the middle. The CDR3 sequence is CATSNVGWGAQHF. Written as DNA, the CDR3 is TGTGCCACCAGCAACGTAGGATGGGGAGCCCAGCATTTT.

This clone occurred a few times. This chain uses TRBV7-8 with TRBJ1-2; D ambiguous. Germline V CDR1 and CDR2: SGHVS, FQNEAQ. Trimming removed 1 base from V and 8 bases from J, with 14 bases in between. The CDR3 length is 14 residues. The CDR3 DNA follows: TGTGCCAGCAGCTTAGAGCAAAGGGTAGCCGGCTACACCTTC. Its translation: CASSLEQRVAGYTF.

The chain is built from TRBV11-2 and TRBJ2-1; D possibly corresponds to TRBD2 (5 bases). The CDR3 is made up of 16 amino acids. CDR1 and CDR2 (germline): SGHAT, FQNNGV. V shed 2 bases and J shed 3 bases, with 14 bases lying between them. The CDR3 nucleotides read TGTGCCAGCAGCTTAAACACTAGGAAGGACTACAATGAGCAGTTCTTC. Protein: CASSLNTRKDYNEQFF.

This chain links TRBV6-1 with TRBJ1-1, with D possibly being TRBD1 (5 bases). The CDR3 totals 14 residues. Germline-derived CDR1 and CDR2 are MNHNS and SASEGT. V gave up 4 bases and J gave up 6 bases, with 15 bases separating them. As DNA, the CDR3 is TGTGCCAGCAGTGCGGTGGTGGGGGACGCTGAAGCTTTCTTT. Its protein product is CASSAVVGDAEAFF.

The J gene is TRBJ2-3, the V gene TRBV9; D remains ambiguous. This CDR3 is built from 12 residues. The germline V and J ends were trimmed by 5 bases and 3 bases, with 7 bases remaining between them. The germline CDR1 and CDR2 sequences are SGDLS and YYNGEE. This CDR3 reads CASSYLTDTQYF. For the CDR3, the DNA is TGTGCCAGCAGTTATCTTACAGATACGCAGTATTTT.

The rearrangement uses TRBV28 and TRBJ2-7, with TRBD1 matching 8 bases. CDR3 length: 14 amino acids. Trimming at V came to 3 bases and at J to 4 bases, leaving 5 bases not matched to a gene. The germline V gene encodes CDR1 MDHEN and CDR2 SYDVKM. In nucleotides, the CDR3 is TGTGCCAGCAGTTTCGACAGGGGATGGTACGAGCAGTACTTC. Residues: CASSFDRGWYEQYF.

The chain has TRBV7-6 and TRBJ2-7; weak D call: TRBD2 (5 bases). The CDR3 loop spans 14 amino acids. The V end was cut by 2 bases, the J end by 2 bases, with 10 bases between. CDR1 SGHVS and CDR2 FNYEAQ come from the germline V gene. In DNA form, the CDR3 reads TGTGCCAGCAGCTTACAAGCGGATACCTACGAGCAGTACTTC. Amino acid sequence: CASSLQADTYEQYF.

This clone was observed at least ten times. The V and J genes are TRBV28 and TRBJ1-2; no definite D call. Germline CDR1 MDHEN, CDR2 SYDVKM. The CDR3 length is 11 residues. The V end was cut by 2 bases, the J end by 3 bases, with 1 base between. DNA of the CDR3: TGTGCCAGCAGTTTAGACTATGGCTACACCTTC. Translated, it gives CASSLDYGYTF.

CDR3 sequence reads: CASSLGDYPNWGETQYF. Here the CDR3 DNA reads TGCGCCAGCAGCTTGGGGGACTACCCAAATTGGGGGGAGACCCAGTACTTC. The chain recombines TRBV5-1 with TRBJ2-5, with 7 bases that match TRBD2. V lost 0 bases and J lost 5; bases outside the gene matches: 13. This CDR3 contains 17 residues. Germline V gives CDR1 SGHRS, CDR2 YFSETQ.

This chain joins TRBV27 and TRBJ1-1; unclear D gene. The CDR3 consists of 13 residues. Trimming pared 1 base from V and 1 base from J, leaving 4 bases between. CDR1 and CDR2 (germline): MNHEY, SMNVEV (reference sequence). The CDR3: CASSLLRNTEAFF. The CDR3 coding sequence is TGTGCCAGCAGTTTATTAAGGAACACTGAAGCTTTCTTT.

The CDR3 region is CASSWGQGGEQYF. CDR3 DNA sequence: TGTGCCAGCTCCTGGGGACAGGGTGGCGAGCAGTACTTC. J is TRBJ2-7 and V is TRBV18, with TRBD1 matching 9 bases. Losses at the gene ends were 6 bases for V and 6 bases for J; bases not matched to a gene: 6. This CDR3 has 13 residues. Germline CDR1 is KGHSH and CDR2 is LQKENI.

This clone was recorded many times. This sequence joins TRBV7-9 and TRBJ2-5, with 7 positions matching TRBD2. V dropped 4 bases and J dropped 0; count of bases not matched to a gene: 8. The germline V gene has CDR1 SEHNR and CDR2 FQNEAQ (reference sequence). This CDR3 is built from 16 residues. The CDR3 reads CASSSESGVYQETQYF. CDR3 bases: TGTGCCAGCAGCTCTGAAAGCGGGGTTTACCAAGAGACCCAGTACTTC.

The chain joins TRBV7-8 to TRBJ2-1; D uncertain. The CDR3 consists of 16 residues. The germline gives CDR1 SGHVS, CDR2 FQNEAQ. The V end was cut by 1 base, the J end by 5 bases, with 15 bases between. CDR3 sequence reads: CASSLVSGYQDNEQFF. CDR3 DNA: TGTGCCAGCAGCTTAGTATCCGGGTATCAGGACAATGAGCAGTTCTTC.

V usage is TRBV16 and J usage is TRBJ2-3; D call uncertain. V lost 2 bases and J 0 bases, leaving 12 bases between the germline ends. The CDR3 is 16 amino acids. Germline CDR1 is KGHSY and CDR2 is FQNENV. The CDR3: CASSQRIGPSTDTQYF. The CDR3, as DNA: TGTGCCAGCAGCCAAAGGATCGGCCCTAGCACAGATACGCAGTATTTT.

There are a few counts of this clone. This chain links TRBV29-1 with TRBJ2-7; tentative D call: TRBD2 (5 bases). The CDR3 is made up of 14 amino acids. V dropped 4 bases and J dropped 5 bases, with 18 bases sitting between them. The germline V gene encodes CDR1 SQVTM and CDR2 ANQGSEA. The CDR3 DNA reads as TGCAGCGTTGGGGTGCAAGGTTTCGGGGACGAGCAGTACTTC. This translates into CSVGVQGFGDEQYF.